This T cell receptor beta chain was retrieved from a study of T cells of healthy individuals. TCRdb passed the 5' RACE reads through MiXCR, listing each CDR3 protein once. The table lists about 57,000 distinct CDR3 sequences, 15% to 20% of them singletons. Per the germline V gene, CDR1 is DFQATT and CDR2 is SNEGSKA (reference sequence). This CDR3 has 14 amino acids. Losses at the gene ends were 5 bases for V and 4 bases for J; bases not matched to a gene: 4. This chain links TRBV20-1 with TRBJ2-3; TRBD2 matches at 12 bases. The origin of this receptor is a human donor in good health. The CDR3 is CSAPRTSGADTQYF. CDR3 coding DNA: TGCAGTGCTCCTCGGACTAGCGGGGCAGATACGCAGTATTTT.